One sample yielded the 17 T cell receptor beta chains listed below, sequenced in a study of tumor-infiltrating lymphocytes in oesophageal squamous cell carcinoma. Each CDR3 protein gets one entry after TCRdb re-called the PCR reads with MiXCR. Found here are over 10,000 distinct CDR3 sequences, approximately 52% of them singletons; the top ten hold about 28%. Sequenced: esophageal tumor tissue. These receptor sequences come from a female donor with esophageal squamous cell carcinoma.

The rearrangement joins TRBV7-3 to TRBJ2-3; D is uncertain. The CDR3 runs to 14 residues. Germline V gives CDR1 SGHTA, CDR2 FQGTGA. Trimming took off 4 bases at V and 0 bases at J, with 8 bases between the two ends. This chain's CDR3 is CASSSGFSTDTQYF. DNA of the CDR3: TGTGCCAGCAGCTCTGGGTTTAGCACAGATACGCAGTATTTT.

The sample holds a few counts of this clonotype. The chain joins TRBV7-9 to TRBJ2-1; D may be TRBD1 (6 bases). The better agreement between TRBJ2-7 and the DNA end casts doubt on the J call. The CDR3 length is 15 residues. Germline V gene lookup returns CDR1 SEHNR and CDR2 FQNEAQ (reference sequence). The CDR3: CASSGDIPISYEQYF. In DNA, the CDR3 is TGTGCCAGCAGCGGGGACATACCGATTTCCTACGAGCAGTACTTC.

The CDR3 DNA sequence: TGTGCCAGCAGCACTACTAGCGGGGCGCTTGAGACCCAGTACTTC. Its translation: CASSTTSGALETQYF. The chain links TRBV7-2 to TRBJ2-1; 10 bases fit TRBD2. The J call may be in error: the DNA end matches TRBJ2-5 better. The CDR3 is 15 amino acids. CDR1 is SGHTA and CDR2 is FQGNSA in the germline V gene.

Comments on this clonotype: A much more abundant neighbour one base away suggests this may be a read error. The chain recombines TRBV19 with TRBJ2-5; 9 bases agree with TRBD2. The J call may be faulty, since TRBJ2-1 better matches the DNA end. Germline assignment: CDR1 LNHDA and CDR2 SQIVND (reference sequence). The CDR3 extends over 17 amino acids. CDR3 sequence reads: CASSMGARALAGYGQFF. The CDR3 DNA reads as TGTGCCAGTAGTATGGGTGCCCGGGCTCTAGCGGGATATGGGCAGTTCTTC.

This clonotype was seen once. The rearrangement uses TRBV6-6 and TRBJ2-4, with D perhaps matching TRBD2 (6 bases). The DNA end is a closer match to TRBJ2-7, so the J assignment may be wrong. Germline CDR1 and CDR2: MNHNY and SVGAGI (reference sequence). This CDR3 is 14 amino acids long. CDR3 sequence: CASSTEGLSYEQYF. Written as DNA, the CDR3 is TGTGCCAGCAGCACCGAGGGACTCTCCTACGAGCAGTACTTC.

This clonotype was found a few times. The chain joins TRBV5-4 to TRBJ1-1; the D is unclear. The V end lost 2 bases, the J end lost 5 bases, and 13 bases lay between the germline ends. The CDR3 is 14 residues long. CDR1 is SGHNT and CDR2 is YYREEE in the germline V gene (reference sequence). The CDR3 protein is CASSLGRRRTEAFF. Written as DNA, the CDR3 is TGTGCCAGCAGCTTAGGTAGAAGGAGGACTGAAGCTTTCTTT.

The chain links TRBV19 to TRBJ2-6, with D maybe TRBD1 (5 bases). Germline loops: CDR1 LNHDA, CDR2 SQIVND (reference sequence). The CDR3 has 16 residues. Trimming pared 4 bases from V and 0 bases from J, leaving 10 bases between. CDR3 loop: CASSKTVLSGANVLTF. The DNA of the CDR3 is TGTGCCAGTAGTAAGACAGTCCTCTCTGGGGCCAACGTCCTGACTTTC.

The V and J genes are TRBV7-4 and TRBJ2-1, with TRBD1 matching 7 bases. TRBJ2-5 explains the end of the DNA better; the J call may be wrong. Germline-derived CDR1 and CDR2 are SGHVT and SQSDAQ. The CDR3 runs to 15 residues. The CDR3 loop is CASSKAGTVKETQYF. CDR3 DNA: TGTGCCAGCAGTAAGGCCGGGACAGTGAAAGAGACCCAGTACTTC.

DNA of the CDR3: TGTGCCAGCAGCCCTAGTGTAGTCCCAGATACGCAGTATTTT. Its translation is CASSPSVVPDTQYF. The J gene is TRBJ2-3, the V gene TRBV7-2, with D hard to call. This CDR3 has 14 amino acids. Trimming removed 5 bases from V and 4 bases from J, with 13 bases in between. Looked up from germline, CDR1 is SGHTA and CDR2 is FQGNSA.

The chain combines TRBV7-2 with TRBJ2-7; D may correspond to TRBD1 or TRBD2 (6 bases each). The assigned J gene may be wrong: the sequence end matches TRBJ2-1 better. CDR3 length equals 18 residues. Per the germline V gene, CDR1 is SGHTA and CDR2 is FQGNSA. The DNA for the CDR3 is TGTGCCAGCAGCTTAGTAGGGGGGCCTATGGGCCTGTACAATGAGCAGTTCTTC. Its translation: CASSLVGGPMGLYNEQFF.

The rearrangement uses TRBV7-3 and TRBJ2-1; D is unclear. The J call may be faulty, since TRBJ2-3 better matches the DNA end. The CDR3 consists of 14 residues. CDR1 and CDR2 from the germline V gene are SGHTA and FQGTGA. The CDR3 nucleotides read TGTGCCAGCAACCTACAGACCACCACAGATACGCAGTATTTT. This codes for CASNLQTTTDTQYF.

This clonotype appeared a few times. The chain couples TRBV7-9 to TRBJ2-7, with 15 bases matching TRBD2. The closer fit of TRBJ2-1 to the DNA end suggests the J call may be wrong. Germline V lookup: CDR1 SEHNR, CDR2 FQNEAQ (reference sequence). The CDR3 has 17 amino acids. The CDR3 DNA follows: TGTGCCAGCAGCTTAGGGACTAGCGGGAGGGGGACAGGGGAGCAGTTCTTC. Translating gives CASSLGTSGRGTGEQFF.

This clonotype occurred once. The rearrangement links TRBV7-6 to TRBJ1-1; perhaps TRBD2 as D (6 bases). The assigned J gene may be wrong: the sequence end matches TRBJ2-3 better. This CDR3 spans 14 amino acids. CDR1 SGHVS and CDR2 FNYEAQ come from the germline V gene. The CDR3 coding sequence is TGTGCCAGCAGCTTAGCTAGCGGTACAGATACGCAGTATTTT. Its protein product is CASSLASGTDTQYF.

In this sample, this clonotype turned up many times. The V call is TRBV18, the J call TRBJ2-1, with a weak D call TRBD2 (6 bases). V was cut by 1 base and J by 1 base, with 8 bases left in between. Germline V gene data show CDR1 as KGHSH and CDR2 as LQKENI. This CDR3 region has 15 residues. The CDR3 nucleotides read TGTGCCAGCTCACCACGGAGCGGGTCCTACAATGAGCAGTTCTTC. Translation: CASSPRSGSYNEQFF.

This clonotype has only one observation. The V gene is TRBV7-4, the J gene TRBJ2-7, with D unresolved. The CDR3 loop spans 13 amino acids. Germline V gives CDR1 SGHVT, CDR2 SQSDAQ. The V end lost 5 bases, the J end lost 2 bases, and 10 bases lay between the germline ends. CDR3 loop: CASSKTGTYEQYF. CDR3 DNA: TGTGCCAGCAGCAAAACTGGGACCTACGAGCAGTACTTC.

This chain uses TRBV28 with TRBJ2-7; D gene ambiguous. The J call may be wrong; the DNA end is better matched by TRBJ1-2. Germline assignment: CDR1 MDHEN and CDR2 SYDVKM. CDR3 length: 13 amino acids. CDR3 in DNA: TGTGCCAGCATTGGTGGAGATGGCTATGGCTACACCTTC. Its protein product is CASIGGDGYGYTF.

The chain joins TRBV7-9 to TRBJ2-5, with D possibly being TRBD2 (6 bases). The J call may be mistaken, given a closer DNA end match to TRBJ2-1. Germline V lookup: CDR1 SEHNR, CDR2 FQNEAQ (reference sequence). The CDR3 length is 14 residues. The CDR3 bases are TGTGCCAGCCTGAAGGTAGCGGAAAACAATGAGCAGTTCTTC. It codes for CASLKVAENNEQFF.